This T cell receptor beta chain came from a study of blood T cell repertoires in COVID-19. TCRdb keeps only in-frame clones here, not all; method: immunoSEQ multiplex PCR. The sample consists of about 20,000 clones, about 91% of them appearing once. Germline V gives CDR1 GTSNPN, CDR2 SVGIG (reference sequence). Trimming took off 3 bases at V and 5 bases at J, with 17 bases between the two ends. The CDR3 contains 15 residues. The gene calls are TRBV30 and TRBJ1-5; D is uncertain. The material sequenced was peripheral blood. This receptor was obtained from a man between 65 and 85 years old with active COVID-19. CDR3 loop: CAWRADGGVYQPQHF. The CDR3 DNA follows: TGTGCCTGGAGGGCGGACGGAGGAGTATATCAGCCCCAGCATTTT. Full variable domain (missing parts from reference TRBV30 and TRBJ1-5): SQTIHQWPATLVQPVGSPLSLECTVEGTSNPNLYWYRQAAGRGLQLLFYSVGIGQISSEVPQNLSASRPQDRQFILSSKKLLLSDSGFYLCAWRADGGVYQPQHFGDGTRLSIL.